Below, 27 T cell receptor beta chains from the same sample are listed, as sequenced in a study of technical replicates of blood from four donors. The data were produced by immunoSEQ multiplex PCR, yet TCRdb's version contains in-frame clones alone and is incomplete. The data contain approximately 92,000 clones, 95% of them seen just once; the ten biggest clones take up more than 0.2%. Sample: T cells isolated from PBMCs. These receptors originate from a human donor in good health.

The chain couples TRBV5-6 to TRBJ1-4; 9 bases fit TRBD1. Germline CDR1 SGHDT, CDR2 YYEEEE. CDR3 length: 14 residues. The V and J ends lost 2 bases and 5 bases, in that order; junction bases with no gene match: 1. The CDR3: CASSFGTGNEKLFF. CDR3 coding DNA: TGTGCCAGCAGCTTCGGGACAGGGAATGAAAAACTGTTTTTT.

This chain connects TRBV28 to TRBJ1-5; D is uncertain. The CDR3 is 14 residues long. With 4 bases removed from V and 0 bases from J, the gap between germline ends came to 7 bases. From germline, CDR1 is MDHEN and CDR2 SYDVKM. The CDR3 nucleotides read TGTGCCAGCAGTTGGAGGTATAGCAATCAGCCCCAGCATTTT. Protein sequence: CASSWRYSNQPQHF.

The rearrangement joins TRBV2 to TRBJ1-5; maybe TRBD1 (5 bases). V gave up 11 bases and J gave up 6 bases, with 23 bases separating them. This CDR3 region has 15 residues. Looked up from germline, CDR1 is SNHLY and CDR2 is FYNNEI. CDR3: CAVDVGKQGPQPQHF. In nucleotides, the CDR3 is TGTGCCGTAGATGTGGGGAAGCAGGGCCCTCAGCCCCAGCATTTT.

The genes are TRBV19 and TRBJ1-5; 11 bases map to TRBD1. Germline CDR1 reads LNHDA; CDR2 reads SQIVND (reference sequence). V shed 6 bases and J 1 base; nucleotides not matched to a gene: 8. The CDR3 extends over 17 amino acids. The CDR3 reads CASSRGTGGGSNQPQHF. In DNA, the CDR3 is TGTGCCAGTAGCCGGGGGACAGGGGGAGGAAGCAATCAGCCCCAGCATTTT. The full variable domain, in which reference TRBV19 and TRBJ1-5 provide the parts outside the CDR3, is DGGITQSPKYLFRKEGQNVTLSCEQNLNHDAMYWYRQDPGQGLRLIYYSQIVNDFQKGDIAEGYSVSREKKESFPLTVTSAQKNPTAFYLCASSRGTGGGSNQPQHFGDGTRLSIL.

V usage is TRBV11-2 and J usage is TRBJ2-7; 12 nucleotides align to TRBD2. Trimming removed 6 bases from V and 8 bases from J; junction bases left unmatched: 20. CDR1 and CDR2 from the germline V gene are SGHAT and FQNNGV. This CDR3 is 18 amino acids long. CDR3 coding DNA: TGTGCCAGCAGAACCCTGGCACTAGCGGGAGGATTGGGTGGCCAGCAGTACTTC. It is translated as CASRTLALAGGLGGQQYF.

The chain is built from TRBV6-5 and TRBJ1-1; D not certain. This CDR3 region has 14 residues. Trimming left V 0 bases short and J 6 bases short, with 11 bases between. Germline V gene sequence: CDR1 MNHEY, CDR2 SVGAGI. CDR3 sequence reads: CASSYSTTGAEAFF. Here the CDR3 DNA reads TGTGCCAGCAGTTACTCGACTACGGGTGCTGAAGCTTTCTTT.

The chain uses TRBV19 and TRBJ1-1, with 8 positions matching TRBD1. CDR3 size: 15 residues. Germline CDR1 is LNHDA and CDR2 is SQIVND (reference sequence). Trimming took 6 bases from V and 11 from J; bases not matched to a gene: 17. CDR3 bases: TGTGCCAGTAGCCCTACGGGACAGGCCCCGCGAGAGGCTTTCTTT. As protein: CASSPTGQAPREAFF.

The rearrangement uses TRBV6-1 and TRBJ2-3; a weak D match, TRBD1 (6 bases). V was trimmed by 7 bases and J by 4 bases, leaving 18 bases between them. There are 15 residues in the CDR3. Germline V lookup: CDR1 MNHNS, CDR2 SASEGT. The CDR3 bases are TGTGCCAGCACGAAAGGACAGTTTGGAGCAGATACGCAGTATTTT. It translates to CASTKGQFGADTQYF.

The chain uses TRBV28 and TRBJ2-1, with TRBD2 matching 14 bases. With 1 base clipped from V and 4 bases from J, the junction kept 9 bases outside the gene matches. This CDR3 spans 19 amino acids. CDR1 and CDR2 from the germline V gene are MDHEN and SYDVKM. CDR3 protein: CASSLYGLAGGPGYNEQFF. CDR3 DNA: TGTGCCAGCAGTTTATATGGACTAGCGGGAGGTCCGGGGTACAATGAGCAGTTCTTC.

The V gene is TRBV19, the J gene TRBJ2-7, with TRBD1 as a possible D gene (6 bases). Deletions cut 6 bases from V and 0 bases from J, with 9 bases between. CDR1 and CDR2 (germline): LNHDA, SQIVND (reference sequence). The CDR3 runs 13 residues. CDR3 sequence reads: CASSQGISYEQYF. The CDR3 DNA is TGTGCCAGTAGCCAGGGGATCTCCTACGAGCAGTACTTC. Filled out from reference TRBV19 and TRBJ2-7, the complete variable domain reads DGGITQSPKYLFRKEGQNVTLSCEQNLNHDAMYWYRQDPGQGLRLIYYSQIVNDFQKGDIAEGYSVSREKKESFPLTVTSAQKNPTAFYLCASSQGISYEQYFGPGTRLTVT.

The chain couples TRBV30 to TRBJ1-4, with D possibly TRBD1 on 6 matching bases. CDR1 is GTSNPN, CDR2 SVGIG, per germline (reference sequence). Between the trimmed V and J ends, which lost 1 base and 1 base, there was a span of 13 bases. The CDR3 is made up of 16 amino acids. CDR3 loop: CAWSARGGITNEKLFF. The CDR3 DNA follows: TGTGCCTGGAGTGCCAGGGGTGGCATAACTAATGAAAAACTGTTTTTT.

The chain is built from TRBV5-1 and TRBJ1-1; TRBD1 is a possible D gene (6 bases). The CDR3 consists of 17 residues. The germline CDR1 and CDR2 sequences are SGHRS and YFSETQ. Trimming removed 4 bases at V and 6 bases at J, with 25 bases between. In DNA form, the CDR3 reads TGCGCCAGCAGCATGGCGCGGGGAGGGGGTGCGGTGCCTGAAGCTTTCTTT. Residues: CASSMARGGGAVPEAFF.

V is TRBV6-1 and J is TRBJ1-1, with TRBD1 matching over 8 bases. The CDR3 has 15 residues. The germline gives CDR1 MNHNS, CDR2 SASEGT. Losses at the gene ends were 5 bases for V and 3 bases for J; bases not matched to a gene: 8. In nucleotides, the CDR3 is TGTGCCAGCAGTTCTTCTCAGGGGGCTCACACTGAAGCTTTCTTT. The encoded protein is CASSSSQGAHTEAFF.

The CDR3 DNA follows: TGTGCCAGCCGGACAGGCCCTTTATGGCAGTACTTC. Translated: CASRTGPLWQYF. This chain joins TRBV6-1 and TRBJ2-7, with 7 bases matching TRBD1. CDR1 and CDR2 (germline): MNHNS, SASEGT. The CDR3 is made up of 12 amino acids. Trimming removed 8 bases from V and 9 bases from J; junction bases left unmatched: 10.

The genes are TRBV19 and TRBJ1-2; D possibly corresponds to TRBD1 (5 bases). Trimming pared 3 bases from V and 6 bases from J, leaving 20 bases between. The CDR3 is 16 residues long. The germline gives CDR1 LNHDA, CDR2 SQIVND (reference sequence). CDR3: CASSILLEGLGDGYTF. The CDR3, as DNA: TGTGCCAGTAGTATCCTCCTGGAGGGGCTCGGGGATGGCTACACCTTC.

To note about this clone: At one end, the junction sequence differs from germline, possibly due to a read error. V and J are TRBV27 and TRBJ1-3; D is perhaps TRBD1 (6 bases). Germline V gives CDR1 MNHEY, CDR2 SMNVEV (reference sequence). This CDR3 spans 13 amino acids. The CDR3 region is CASRSGHRSSEHF. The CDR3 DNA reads TGTGCCAGCAGATCGGGACATCGGTCCTCGGAGCATTTT.

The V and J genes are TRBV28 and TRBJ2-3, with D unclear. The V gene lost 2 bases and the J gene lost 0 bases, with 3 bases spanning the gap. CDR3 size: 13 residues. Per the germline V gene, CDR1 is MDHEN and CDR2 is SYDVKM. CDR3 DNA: TGTGCCAGCAGTTTACAGAGCACAGATACGCAGTATTTT. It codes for CASSLQSTDTQYF. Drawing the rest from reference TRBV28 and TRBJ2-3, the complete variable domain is DVKVTQSSRYLVKRTGEKVFLECVQDMDHENMFWYRQDPGLGLRLIYFSYDVKMKEKGDIPEGYSVSREKKERFSLILESASTNQTSMYLCASSLQSTDTQYFGPGTRLTVL.

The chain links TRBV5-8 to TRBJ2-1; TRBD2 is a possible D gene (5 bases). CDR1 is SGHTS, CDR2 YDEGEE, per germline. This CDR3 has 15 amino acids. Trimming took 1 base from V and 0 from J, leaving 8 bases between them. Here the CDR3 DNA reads TGTGCCAGCAGCTTGATCCGGGGCTCCTACAATGAGCAGTTCTTC. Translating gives CASSLIRGSYNEQFF.

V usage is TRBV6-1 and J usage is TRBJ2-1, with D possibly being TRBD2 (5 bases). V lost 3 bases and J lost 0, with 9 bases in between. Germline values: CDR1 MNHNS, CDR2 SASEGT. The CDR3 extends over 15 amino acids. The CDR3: CASSEEVDSYNEQFF. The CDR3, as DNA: TGTGCCAGCAGTGAGGAGGTGGACTCCTACAATGAGCAGTTCTTC.

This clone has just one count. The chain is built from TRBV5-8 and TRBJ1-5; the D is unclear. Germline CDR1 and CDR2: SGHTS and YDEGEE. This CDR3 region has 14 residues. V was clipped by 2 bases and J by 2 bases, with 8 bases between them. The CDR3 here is CASSLTDRNQPQHF. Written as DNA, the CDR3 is TGTGCCAGCAGCTTAACAGATCGCAATCAGCCCCAGCATTTT.

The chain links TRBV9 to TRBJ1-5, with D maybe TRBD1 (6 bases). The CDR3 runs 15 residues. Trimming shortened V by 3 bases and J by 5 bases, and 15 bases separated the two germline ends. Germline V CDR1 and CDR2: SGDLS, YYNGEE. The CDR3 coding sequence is TGTGCCAGCAGCGCCAGGGGAGGGGAATATCAGCCCCAGCATTTT. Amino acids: CASSARGGEYQPQHF.

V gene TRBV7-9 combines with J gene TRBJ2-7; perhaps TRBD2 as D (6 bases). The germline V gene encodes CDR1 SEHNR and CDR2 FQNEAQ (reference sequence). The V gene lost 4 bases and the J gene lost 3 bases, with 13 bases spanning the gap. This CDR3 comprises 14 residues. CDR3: CASSSNMGLYEQYF. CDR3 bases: TGTGCCAGCAGCTCCAACATGGGACTCTACGAGCAGTACTTC.

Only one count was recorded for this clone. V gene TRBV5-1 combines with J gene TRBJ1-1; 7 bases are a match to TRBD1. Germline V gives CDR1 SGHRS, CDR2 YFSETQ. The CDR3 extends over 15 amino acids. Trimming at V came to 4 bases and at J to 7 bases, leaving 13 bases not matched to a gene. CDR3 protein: CASSARSWGQSEAFF. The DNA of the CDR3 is TGCGCCAGCAGCGCTCGAAGTTGGGGACAGAGTGAAGCTTTCTTT.

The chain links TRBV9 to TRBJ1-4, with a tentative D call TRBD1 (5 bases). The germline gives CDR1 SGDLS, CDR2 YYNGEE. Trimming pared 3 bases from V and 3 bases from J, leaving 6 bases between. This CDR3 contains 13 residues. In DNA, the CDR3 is TGTGCCAGCAGCGCAGGGTCTAATGAAAAACTGTTTTTT. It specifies CASSAGSNEKLFF.

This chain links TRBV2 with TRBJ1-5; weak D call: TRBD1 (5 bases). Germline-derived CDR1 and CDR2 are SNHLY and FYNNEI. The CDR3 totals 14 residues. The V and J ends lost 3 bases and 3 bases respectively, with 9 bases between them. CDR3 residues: CASSDATDNQPQHF. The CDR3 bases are TGTGCCAGCAGTGACGCGACAGACAATCAGCCCCAGCATTTT.

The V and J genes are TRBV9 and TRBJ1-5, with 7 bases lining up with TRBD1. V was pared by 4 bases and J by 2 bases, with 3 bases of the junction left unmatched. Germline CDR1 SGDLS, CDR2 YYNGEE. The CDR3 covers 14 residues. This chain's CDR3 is CASSSGTGNQPQHF. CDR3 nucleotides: TGTGCCAGCAGCTCCGGGACAGGCAATCAGCCCCAGCATTTT.

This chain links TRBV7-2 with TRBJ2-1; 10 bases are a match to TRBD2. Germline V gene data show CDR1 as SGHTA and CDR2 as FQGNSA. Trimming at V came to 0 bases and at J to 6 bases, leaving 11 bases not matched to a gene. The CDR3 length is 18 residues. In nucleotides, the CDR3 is TGTGCCAGCAGCTTAGCGCTACTAGCGGGATCAGTGTCCAATGAGCAGTTCTTC. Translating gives CASSLALLAGSVSNEQFF.